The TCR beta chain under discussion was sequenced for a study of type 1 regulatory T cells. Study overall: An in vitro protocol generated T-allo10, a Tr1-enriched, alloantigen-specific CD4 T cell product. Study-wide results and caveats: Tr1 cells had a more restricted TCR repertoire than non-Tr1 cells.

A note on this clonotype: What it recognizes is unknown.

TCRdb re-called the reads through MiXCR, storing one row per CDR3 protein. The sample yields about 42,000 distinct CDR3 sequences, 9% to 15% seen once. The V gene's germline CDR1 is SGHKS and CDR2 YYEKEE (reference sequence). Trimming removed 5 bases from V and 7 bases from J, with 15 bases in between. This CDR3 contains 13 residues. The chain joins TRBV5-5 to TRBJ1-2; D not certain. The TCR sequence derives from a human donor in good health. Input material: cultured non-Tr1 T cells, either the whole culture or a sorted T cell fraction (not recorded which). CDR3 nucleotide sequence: TGTGCCAGCAGGTTACCGGGTATAGGTGGCTACACCTTC. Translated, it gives CASRLPGIGGYTF.